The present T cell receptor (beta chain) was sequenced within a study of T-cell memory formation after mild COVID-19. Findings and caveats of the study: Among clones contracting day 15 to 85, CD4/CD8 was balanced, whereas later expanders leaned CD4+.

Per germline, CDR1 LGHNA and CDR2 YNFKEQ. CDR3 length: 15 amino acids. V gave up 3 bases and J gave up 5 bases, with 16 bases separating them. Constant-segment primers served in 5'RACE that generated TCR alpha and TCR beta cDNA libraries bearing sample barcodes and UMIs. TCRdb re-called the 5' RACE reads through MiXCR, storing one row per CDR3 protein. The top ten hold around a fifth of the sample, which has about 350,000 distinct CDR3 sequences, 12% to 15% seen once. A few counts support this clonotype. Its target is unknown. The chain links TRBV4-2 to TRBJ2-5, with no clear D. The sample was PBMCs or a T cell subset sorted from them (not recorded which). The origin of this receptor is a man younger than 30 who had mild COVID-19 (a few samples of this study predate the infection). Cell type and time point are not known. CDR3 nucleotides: TGTGCCAGCAGCCAGCCTGGTCAGACGGAGGAGACCCAGTACTTC. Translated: CASSQPGQTEETQYF.